This TCR beta chain was identified during a study of T cell repertoires in cytomegalovirus infection. Study background: Peptides in the study included HLA-C-restricted and HLA-B-restricted CMV epitopes.

The CDR3 spans 12 residues. V shed 5 bases and J shed 8 bases, with 10 bases lying between them. Per the germline V gene, CDR1 is SGHVS and CDR2 is FNYEAQ. About this clonotype itself: Its antigen is currently unknown.

Study results and limitations: HLA-C-restricted CMV clonotypes gave the most frequent clonotype in two of eight donors.

TCRdb reanalysed the reads using MiXCR and keeps one entry per CDR3 protein. This sample has roughly 500,000 distinct CDR3 sequences; around 30% occur once, and the top ten carry about a sixth. Sequencing was performed on cultured PBMCs, taken from culture after CMV antigen stimulation. V is TRBV7-6 and J is TRBJ2-1; D is ambiguous. This TCR derives from a human donor in good health (CMV status not recorded). Some clones in this sample may be carry-over from other donors' samples. The CDR3 nucleotides read TGTGCCAGCAGCCAAGGAACCTATGAGCAGTTCTTC. Translation: CASSQGTYEQFF.